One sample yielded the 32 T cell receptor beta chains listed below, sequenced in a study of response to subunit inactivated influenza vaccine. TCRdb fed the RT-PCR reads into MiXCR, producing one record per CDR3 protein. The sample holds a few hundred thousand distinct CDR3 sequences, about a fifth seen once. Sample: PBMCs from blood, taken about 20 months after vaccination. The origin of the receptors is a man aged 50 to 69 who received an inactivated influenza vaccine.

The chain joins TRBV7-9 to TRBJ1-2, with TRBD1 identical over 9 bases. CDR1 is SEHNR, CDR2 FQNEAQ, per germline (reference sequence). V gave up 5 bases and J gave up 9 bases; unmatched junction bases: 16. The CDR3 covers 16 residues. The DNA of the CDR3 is TGTGCCAGCAGCCTCACGACAGGGGGAAGTATTCGTAGCTACACCTTC. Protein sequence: CASSLTTGGSIRSYTF.

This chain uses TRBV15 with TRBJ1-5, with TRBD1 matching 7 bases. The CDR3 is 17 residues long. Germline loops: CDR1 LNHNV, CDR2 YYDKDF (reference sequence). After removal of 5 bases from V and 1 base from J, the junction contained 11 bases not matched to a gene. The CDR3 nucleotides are TGTGCCACCAGCTCGCGTGACAGGGAGTGGAGCAATCAGCCCCAGCATTTT. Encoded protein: CATSSRDREWSNQPQHF.

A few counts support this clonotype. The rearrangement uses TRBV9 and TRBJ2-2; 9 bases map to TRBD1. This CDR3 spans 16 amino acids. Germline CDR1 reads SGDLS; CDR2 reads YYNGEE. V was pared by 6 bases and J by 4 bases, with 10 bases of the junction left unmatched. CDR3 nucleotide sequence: TGTGCCAGCAAGAAGGGACAGGGCCCTACCACCGGGGAGCTGTTTTTT. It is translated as CASKKGQGPTTGELFF.

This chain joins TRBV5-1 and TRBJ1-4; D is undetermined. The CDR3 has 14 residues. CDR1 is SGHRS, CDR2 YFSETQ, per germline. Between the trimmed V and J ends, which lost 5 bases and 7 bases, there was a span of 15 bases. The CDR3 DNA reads TGCGCCAGCAGTATCGACCGGCTAGGTGAAAAACTGTTTTTT. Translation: CASSIDRLGEKLFF.

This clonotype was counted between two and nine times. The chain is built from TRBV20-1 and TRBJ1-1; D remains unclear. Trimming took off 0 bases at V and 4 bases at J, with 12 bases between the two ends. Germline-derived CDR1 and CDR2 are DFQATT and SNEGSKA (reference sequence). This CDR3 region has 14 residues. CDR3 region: CSARDRWRRTEAFF. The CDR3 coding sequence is TGCAGTGCTAGAGATAGGTGGAGGCGCACTGAAGCTTTCTTT.

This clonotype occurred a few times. In DNA form, the CDR3 reads TGTGCCAGCAGCCGATCTAGCGGGAGGTTCAATGAGCAGTTCTTC. It codes for CASSRSSGRFNEQFF. The chain is built from TRBV4-2 and TRBJ2-1; the match to TRBD2 covers 11 bases. J was trimmed by 6 bases and V by 4 bases; bases with no gene match: 5. The CDR3 covers 15 residues. Germline V CDR1 and CDR2: LGHNA, YNFKEQ.

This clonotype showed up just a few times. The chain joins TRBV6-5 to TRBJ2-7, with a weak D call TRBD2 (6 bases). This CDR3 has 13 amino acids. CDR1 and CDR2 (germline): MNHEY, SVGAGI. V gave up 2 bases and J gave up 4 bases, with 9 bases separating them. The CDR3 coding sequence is TGTGCCAGCAGTTACAGGACTACTTACGAGCAGTACTTC. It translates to CASSYRTTYEQYF.

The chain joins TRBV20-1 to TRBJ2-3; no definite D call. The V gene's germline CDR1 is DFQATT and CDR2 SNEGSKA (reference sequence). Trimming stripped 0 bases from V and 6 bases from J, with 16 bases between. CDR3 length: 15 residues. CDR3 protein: CSARDIIRAVDTQYF. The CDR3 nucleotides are TGCAGTGCTAGAGATATTATCCGGGCGGTGGATACGCAGTATTTT.

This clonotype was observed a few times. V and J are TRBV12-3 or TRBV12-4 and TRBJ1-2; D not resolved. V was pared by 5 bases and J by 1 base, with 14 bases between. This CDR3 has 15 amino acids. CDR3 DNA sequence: TGTGCCAGCAGTGCCCCCCCAGGCCGTAACTATGGCTACACCTTC. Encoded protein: CASSAPPGRNYGYTF.

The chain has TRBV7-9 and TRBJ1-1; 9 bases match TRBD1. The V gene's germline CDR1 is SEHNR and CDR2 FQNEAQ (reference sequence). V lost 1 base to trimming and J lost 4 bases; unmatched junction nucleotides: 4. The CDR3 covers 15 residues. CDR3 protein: CASSLGQGVVTEAFF. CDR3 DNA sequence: TGTGCCAGCAGCTTAGGACAGGGGGTCGTCACTGAAGCTTTCTTT.

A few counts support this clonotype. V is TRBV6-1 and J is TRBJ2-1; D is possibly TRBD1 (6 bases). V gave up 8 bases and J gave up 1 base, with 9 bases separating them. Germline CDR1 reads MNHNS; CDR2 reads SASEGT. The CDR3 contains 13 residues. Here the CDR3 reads CASSRGSYNEQFF. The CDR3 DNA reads TGTGCCAGCTCCAGGGGTTCCTACAATGAGCAGTTCTTC.

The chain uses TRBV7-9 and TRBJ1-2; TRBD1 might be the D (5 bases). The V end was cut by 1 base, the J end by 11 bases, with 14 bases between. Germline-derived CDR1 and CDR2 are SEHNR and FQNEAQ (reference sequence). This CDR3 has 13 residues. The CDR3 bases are TGTGCCAGCAGCTTAGGCTTCAGGGACCTATACACCTTC. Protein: CASSLGFRDLYTF.

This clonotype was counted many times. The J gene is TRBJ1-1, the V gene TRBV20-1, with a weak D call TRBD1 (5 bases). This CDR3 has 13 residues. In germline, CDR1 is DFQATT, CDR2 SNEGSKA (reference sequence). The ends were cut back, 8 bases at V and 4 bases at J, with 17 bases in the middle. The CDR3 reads CSRYRDSSTEAFF. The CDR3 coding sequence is TGCAGTCGATACCGGGACTCCAGCACTGAAGCTTTCTTT.

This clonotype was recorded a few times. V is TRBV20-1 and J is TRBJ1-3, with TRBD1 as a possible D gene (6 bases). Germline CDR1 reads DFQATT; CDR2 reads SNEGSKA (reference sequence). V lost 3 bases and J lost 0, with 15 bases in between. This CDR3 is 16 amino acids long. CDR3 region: CSARTDRESSGNTIYF. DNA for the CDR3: TGCAGTGCTAGGACGGACAGAGAAAGCTCTGGAAACACCATATATTTT.

CDR3 region: CSASRLAGEGKNIQYF. As DNA, the CDR3 is TGCAGCGCCTCTCGACTAGCGGGAGAGGGCAAAAACATTCAGTACTTC. The chain combines TRBV29-1 with TRBJ2-4; the match to TRBD2 covers 12 bases. The CDR3 length is 16 residues. Losses at the gene ends were 7 bases for V and 3 bases for J; bases not matched to a gene: 10. Germline V CDR1 and CDR2: SQVTM, ANQGSEA.

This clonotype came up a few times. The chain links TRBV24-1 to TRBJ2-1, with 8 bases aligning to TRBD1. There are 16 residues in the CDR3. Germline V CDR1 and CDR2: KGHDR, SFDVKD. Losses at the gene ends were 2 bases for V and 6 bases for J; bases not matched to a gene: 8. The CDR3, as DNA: TGTGCCACCAGTGATTCATGGCAGGGGGCATTCAATGAGCAGTTCTTC. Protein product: CATSDSWQGAFNEQFF.

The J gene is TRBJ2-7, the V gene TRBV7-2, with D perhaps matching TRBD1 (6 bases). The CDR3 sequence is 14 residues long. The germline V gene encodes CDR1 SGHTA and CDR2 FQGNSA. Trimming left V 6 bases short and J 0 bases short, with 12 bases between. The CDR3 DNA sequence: TGTGCCAGCAGTGGACAGCCCAGCTCCTACGAGCAGTACTTC. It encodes CASSGQPSSYEQYF. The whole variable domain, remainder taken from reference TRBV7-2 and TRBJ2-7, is GAGVSQSPSNKVTEKGKDVELRCDPISGHTALYWYRQSLGQGLEFLIYFQGNSAPDKSGLPSDRFSAERTGGSVSTLTIQRTQQEDSAVYLCASSGQPSSYEQYFGPGTRLTVT.

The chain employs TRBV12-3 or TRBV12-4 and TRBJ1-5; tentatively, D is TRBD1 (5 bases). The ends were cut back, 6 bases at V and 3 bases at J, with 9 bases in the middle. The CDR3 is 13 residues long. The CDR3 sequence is CASRAGTNQPQHF. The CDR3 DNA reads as TGTGCCAGCAGAGCCGGGACCAATCAGCCCCAGCATTTT.

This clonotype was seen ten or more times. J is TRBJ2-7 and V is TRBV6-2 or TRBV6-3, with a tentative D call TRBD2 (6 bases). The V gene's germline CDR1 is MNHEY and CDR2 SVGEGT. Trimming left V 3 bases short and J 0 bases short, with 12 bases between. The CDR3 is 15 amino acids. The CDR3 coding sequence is TGTGCCAGCAGTTATACATCTAGCGCCTCCTACGAGCAGTACTTC. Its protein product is CASSYTSSASYEQYF.

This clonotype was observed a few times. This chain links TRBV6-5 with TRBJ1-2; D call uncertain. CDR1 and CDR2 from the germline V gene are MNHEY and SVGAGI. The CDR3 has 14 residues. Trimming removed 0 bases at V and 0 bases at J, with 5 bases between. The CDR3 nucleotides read TGTGCCAGCAGTTACTCAGGAGCTAACTATGGCTACACCTTC. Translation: CASSYSGANYGYTF.

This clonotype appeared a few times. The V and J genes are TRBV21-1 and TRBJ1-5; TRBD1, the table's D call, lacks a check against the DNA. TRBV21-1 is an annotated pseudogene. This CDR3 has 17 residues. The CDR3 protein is CASSKVNRRGWNQPQHF. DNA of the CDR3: TGTGCCAGCAGCAAAGTTAACCGCAGGGGGTGGAATCAGCCCCAGCATTTT.

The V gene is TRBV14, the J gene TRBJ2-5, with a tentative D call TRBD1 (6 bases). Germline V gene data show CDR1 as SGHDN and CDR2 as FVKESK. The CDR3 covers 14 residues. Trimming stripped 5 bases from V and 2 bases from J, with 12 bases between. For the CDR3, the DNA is TGTGCCAGCAGCTTCAGGACAGAGCAAGAGACCCAGTACTTC. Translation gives CASSFRTEQETQYF.

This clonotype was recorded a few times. CDR3 residues: CASSLVFSRNSPLHF. The CDR3 coding sequence is TGTGCCAGCAGCTTAGTATTTTCGAGGAATTCACCCCTCCACTTT. The genes are TRBV11-2 and TRBJ1-6; no definite D call. V lost 1 base, J lost 7 bases, and 11 bases lay in between. Germline V gene sequence: CDR1 SGHAT, CDR2 FQNNGV. The CDR3 extends over 15 amino acids.

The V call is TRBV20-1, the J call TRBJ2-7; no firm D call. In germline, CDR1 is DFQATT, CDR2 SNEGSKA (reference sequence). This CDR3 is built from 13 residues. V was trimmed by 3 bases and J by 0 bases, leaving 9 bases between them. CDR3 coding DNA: TGCAGTGCTAGCTCACCAGGCTCCTACGAGCAGTACTTC. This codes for CSASSPGSYEQYF.

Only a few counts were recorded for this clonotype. Here the CDR3 DNA reads TGCGCCAGCAGCATGGGTTACGAGCAGTACTTC. Encoded protein: CASSMGYEQYF. The chain uses TRBV5-1 and TRBJ2-7; no clear D. Trimming took off 4 bases at V and 4 bases at J, with 6 bases between the two ends. Germline V gene lookup returns CDR1 SGHRS and CDR2 YFSETQ. The CDR3 is made up of 11 amino acids.

The CDR3: CASVTSGGPGELFF. Here the CDR3 DNA reads TGTGCCAGCGTGACTAGCGGGGGCCCCGGGGAGCTGTTTTTT. The rearrangement links TRBV7-9 to TRBJ2-2, with 12 nucleotides matching TRBD2. Unmatched junction bases numbered 4, after V lost 8 bases and J lost 6 bases. CDR1 and CDR2 from the germline V gene are SEHNR and FQNEAQ (reference sequence). The CDR3 loop spans 14 amino acids.

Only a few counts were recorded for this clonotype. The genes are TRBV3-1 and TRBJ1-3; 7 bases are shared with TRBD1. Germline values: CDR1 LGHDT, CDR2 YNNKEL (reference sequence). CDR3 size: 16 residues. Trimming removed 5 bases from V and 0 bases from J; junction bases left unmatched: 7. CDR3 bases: TGTGCCAGCAGCTTCAACCCAGGGGGCTCTGGAAACACCATATATTTT. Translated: CASSFNPGGSGNTIYF.

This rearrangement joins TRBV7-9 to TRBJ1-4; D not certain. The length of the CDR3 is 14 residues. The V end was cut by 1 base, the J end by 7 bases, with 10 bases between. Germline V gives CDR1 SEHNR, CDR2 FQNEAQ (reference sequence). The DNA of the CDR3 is TGTGCCAGCAGCTTAGGGCCTTCGGTTGAAAAACTGTTTTTT. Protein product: CASSLGPSVEKLFF.

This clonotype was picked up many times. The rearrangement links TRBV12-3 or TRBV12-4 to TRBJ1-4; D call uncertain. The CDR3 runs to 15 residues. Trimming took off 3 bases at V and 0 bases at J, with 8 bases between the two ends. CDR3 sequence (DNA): TGTGCCAGCAGTTTGAAATCTTCAACTAATGAAAAACTGTTTTTT. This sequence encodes CASSLKSSTNEKLFF.

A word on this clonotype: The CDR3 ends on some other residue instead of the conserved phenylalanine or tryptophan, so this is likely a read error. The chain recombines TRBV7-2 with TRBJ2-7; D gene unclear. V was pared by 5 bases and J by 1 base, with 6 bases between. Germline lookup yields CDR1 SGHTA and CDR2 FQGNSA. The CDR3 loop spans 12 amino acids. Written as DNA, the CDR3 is TGTGCCAGCAGCCTCTCTTCCTACGAGCAGTACTTA. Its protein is CASSLSSYEQYL.

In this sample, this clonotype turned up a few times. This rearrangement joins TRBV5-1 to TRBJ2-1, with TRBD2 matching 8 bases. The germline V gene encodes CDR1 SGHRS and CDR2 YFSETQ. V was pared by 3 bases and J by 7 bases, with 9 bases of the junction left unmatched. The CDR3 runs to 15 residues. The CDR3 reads CASSSDIAGWNEQFF. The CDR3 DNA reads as TGCGCCAGCAGCTCGGACATAGCGGGGTGGAATGAGCAGTTCTTC.

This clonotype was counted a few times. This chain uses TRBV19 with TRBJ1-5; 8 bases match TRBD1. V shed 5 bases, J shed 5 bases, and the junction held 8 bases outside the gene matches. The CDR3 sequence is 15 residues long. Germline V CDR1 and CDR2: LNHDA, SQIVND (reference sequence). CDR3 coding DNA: TGTGCCAGTAGTCCGATTGACAGGGGAGATCAGCCCCAGCATTTT. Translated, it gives CASSPIDRGDQPQHF.